Included here is one T cell receptor (beta chain) sequence, with context. TCRdb re-called the 5' RACE reads, yielding one record per CDR3 amino acid sequence without DNA. The table gives around 400,000 distinct CDR3 sequences; the top ten clones make up 2% to 2.5% of it. The data were obtained in a study of monozygotic twins with inflammatory bowel disease. This CDR3 is built from 15 residues. The germline V gene encodes CDR1 SGHAT and CDR2 FQDESV (reference sequence). The rearrangement joins TRBV11-1 to TRBJ2-7; absent DNA, TCRdb's TRBD2 call cannot be checked. Sequenced input: blood. The receptor was derived from a human donor with ulcerative colitis or Crohn's disease, or a healthy co-twin of an affected twin (not recorded which). The CDR3 region is CASSLTGTLSYEQYF.